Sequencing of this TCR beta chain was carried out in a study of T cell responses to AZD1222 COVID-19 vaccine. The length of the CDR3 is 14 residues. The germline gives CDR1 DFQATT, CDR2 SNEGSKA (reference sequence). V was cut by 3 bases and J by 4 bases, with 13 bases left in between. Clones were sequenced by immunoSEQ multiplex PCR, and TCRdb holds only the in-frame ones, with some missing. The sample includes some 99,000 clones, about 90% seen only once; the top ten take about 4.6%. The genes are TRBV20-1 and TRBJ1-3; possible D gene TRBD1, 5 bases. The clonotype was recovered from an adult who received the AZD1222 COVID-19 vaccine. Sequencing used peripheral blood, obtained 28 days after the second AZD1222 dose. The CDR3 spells CSASSGAEGNTIYF. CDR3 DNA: TGCAGTGCTAGTTCTGGGGCGGAAGGAAACACCATATATTTT.